One sample yielded the 24 T cell receptor beta chains listed below, sequenced in a study of Ad26.COV2.S vaccination and SARS-CoV-2 variants. Regarding treatment: around 19 received Ad26.COV2.S at low or high dose, single or two shots; 5 received placebo; per-sample allocation not given. The samples date from day 63 after the first vaccine or placebo injection. Only in-frame clones appear in the TCRdb table, and some are missing; sequencing was by immunoSEQ multiplex PCR. The sample carries roughly 320,000 clones, roughly 84% recorded once. The sample in question was peripheral blood, obtained in a trial of Ad26.COV2.S vaccine versus placebo. The receptor source for this set is a person between 18 and 65 years old who received the Ad26.COV2.S COVID-19 vaccine or a placebo.

The chain is built from TRBV30 and TRBJ1-5; TRBD1 might be the D (6 bases). CDR1 is GTSNPN and CDR2 is SVGIG in the germline V gene (reference sequence). CDR3 length: 15 residues. V lost 1 base, J lost 0 bases, and 10 bases lay in between. CDR3 protein: CAWSGRGYSNQPQHF. CDR3 bases: TGTGCCTGGAGTGGGAGGGGGTATAGCAATCAGCCCCAGCATTTT.

This chain joins TRBV2 and TRBJ1-1, with D hard to call. Trimming took off 3 bases at V and 6 bases at J, with 14 bases between the two ends. Germline lookup yields CDR1 SNHLY and CDR2 FYNNEI. The CDR3 is made up of 14 amino acids. CDR3 sequence (DNA): TGTGCCAGCAGTGACGTTACGGTCGGGGCTGAAGCTTTCTTT. Protein product: CASSDVTVGAEAFF. The variable domain in full, with the rest retrieved from reference TRBV2 and TRBJ1-1, is EPEVTQTPSHQVTQMGQEVILRCVPISNHLYFYWYRQILGQKVEFLVSFYNNEISEKSEIFDDQFSVERPDGSNFTLKIRSTKLEDSAMYFCASSDVTVGAEAFFGQGTRLTVV.

This sequence joins TRBV10-3 and TRBJ1-5; no definite D call. The germline gives CDR1 ENHRY, CDR2 SYGVKD. This CDR3 has 12 residues. V lost 0 bases to trimming and J lost 13 bases, with 10 bases between them. The CDR3 DNA is TGTGCCATCAGTGAGTCGAGGCAGACACAGCATTTT. The encoded protein is CAISESRQTQHF.

This clone was detected once. The J gene is TRBJ2-3, the V gene TRBV4-2, with 9 bases matching TRBD2. From germline, CDR1 is LGHNA and CDR2 YNFKEQ. This CDR3 region has 16 residues. Trimming removed 3 bases from V and 6 bases from J; junction bases left unmatched: 10. The CDR3 bases are TGTGCCAGCAGCCAGCTCCCGCGGGGGGGCTCGGATACGCAGTATTTT. Protein: CASSQLPRGGSDTQYF.

The chain employs TRBV27 and TRBJ1-5; D is ambiguous. V was pared by 4 bases and J by 2 bases, with 9 bases between. The germline V gene encodes CDR1 MNHEY and CDR2 SMNVEV (reference sequence). The CDR3 runs to 14 residues. CDR3 protein: CASSSWKGNQPQHF. The CDR3 DNA is TGTGCCAGCAGTTCTTGGAAAGGCAATCAGCCCCAGCATTTT.

This chain joins TRBV6-1 and TRBJ2-6, with no clear D. Per germline, CDR1 MNHNS and CDR2 SASEGT. V gave up 0 bases and J gave up 3 bases, with 9 bases separating them. The CDR3 runs 16 residues. The CDR3 reads CASSEARHLGANVLTF. In DNA form, the CDR3 reads TGTGCCAGCAGTGAAGCGAGGCACCTTGGGGCCAACGTCCTGACTTTC.

The chain has TRBV6-5 and TRBJ1-5; a possible D gene is TRBD1 (6 bases). Between the trimmed V and J ends, which lost 11 bases and 6 bases, there was a span of 17 bases. The CDR3 length is 13 residues. CDR1 and CDR2 (germline): MNHEY, SVGAGI. CDR3 in amino acids: CAGGGRKGQPQHF. As DNA, the CDR3 is TGTGCCGGCGGGGGCAGGAAAGGTCAGCCCCAGCATTTT.

The J gene is TRBJ2-7, the V gene TRBV18, with 9 nucleotides matching TRBD1. This CDR3 has 14 amino acids. V was clipped by 4 bases and J by 6 bases; unmatched bases: 7. Germline CDR1 is KGHSH and CDR2 is LQKENI. CDR3 DNA sequence: TGTGCCAGCTCACTATACCGGGACAGGGTCGAGCAGTACTTC. Translated: CASSLYRDRVEQYF.

The chain's CDR3 is CASGPRAGDRRRVNTGELFF. CDR3 bases: TGTGCTAGTGGTCCCCGGGCGGGGGACAGGAGGCGCGTCAACACCGGGGAGCTGTTTTTT. The chain combines TRBV12-5 with TRBJ2-2, with D perhaps matching TRBD1 (8 bases). Germline V gene lookup returns CDR1 LGHNT and CDR2 FRNRAP. V shed 5 bases and J shed 2 bases, with 27 bases lying between them. This CDR3 is built from 20 residues.

This clone was seen at least ten times. The chain links TRBV30 to TRBJ2-7; no clear D. This CDR3 comprises 11 residues. Germline lookup yields CDR1 GTSNPN and CDR2 SVGIG (reference sequence). The V and J ends lost 3 bases and 5 bases respectively, with 8 bases between them. The DNA for the CDR3 is TGTGCCTGGAGCCACGCCAACGAGCAGTACTTC. Amino acids: CAWSHANEQYF.

This rearrangement joins TRBV9 to TRBJ2-7; D possibly corresponds to TRBD2 (6 bases). Germline V gene sequence: CDR1 SGDLS, CDR2 YYNGEE. The CDR3 runs to 16 residues. V was clipped by 1 base and J by 1 base, with 15 bases between them. CDR3 loop: CASSVSPLGGSYEQYF. CDR3 in DNA: TGTGCCAGCAGCGTATCCCCGCTAGGAGGGTCCTACGAGCAGTACTTC.

The V call is TRBV9, the J call TRBJ1-3; D is perhaps TRBD1 (5 bases). Germline V lookup: CDR1 SGDLS, CDR2 YYNGEE. The CDR3 runs 15 residues. V lost 2 bases, J lost 8 bases, and 17 bases lay in between. The CDR3 DNA is TGTGCCAGCAGCGTTGACCCCGGGGCGAGGGACACCATATATTTT. Protein: CASSVDPGARDTIYF.

V is TRBV19 and J is TRBJ1-2; D not resolved. Trimming took 6 bases from V and 2 from J, leaving 7 bases between them. The CDR3 totals 12 residues. Germline-derived CDR1 and CDR2 are LNHDA and SQIVND (reference sequence). For the CDR3, the DNA is TGTGCCAGTAGACTCCGAAACTATGGCTACACCTTC. It codes for CASRLRNYGYTF.

The V gene is TRBV5-1, the J gene TRBJ1-2; weak D call: TRBD1 (6 bases). The CDR3 is 13 amino acids. V gave up 0 bases and J gave up 8 bases, with 11 bases separating them. Germline CDR1 reads SGHRS; CDR2 reads YFSETQ. The CDR3 bases are TGCGCCAGCAGCTTGGCCTTGGGACACGGCTACACCTTC. It specifies CASSLALGHGYTF.

DNA of the CDR3: TGTGCCAGCAGCCTAGGACAGGTGGTTACGCAGTATTTT. It codes for CASSLGQVVTQYF. The gene calls are TRBV9 and TRBJ2-3, with 7 positions matching TRBD1. CDR3 length: 13 residues. Germline values: CDR1 SGDLS, CDR2 YYNGEE. V shed 4 bases and J 8 bases; nucleotides not matched to a gene: 7.

V is TRBV5-1 and J is TRBJ2-1; 7 nucleotides agree with TRBD2. Unmatched junction bases numbered 3, after V lost 0 bases and J lost 0 bases. The CDR3 runs to 16 residues. Germline CDR1 and CDR2: SGHRS and YFSETQ. The CDR3 DNA reads TGCGCCAGCAGCTTGGCCCTAGCGGACTCCTACAATGAGCAGTTCTTC. Translating it yields CASSLALADSYNEQFF.

The chain carries TRBV7-2 and TRBJ1-5, with D possibly TRBD1 on 6 matching bases. Trimming pared 1 base from V and 1 base from J, leaving 8 bases between. CDR1 SGHTA and CDR2 FQGNSA come from the germline V gene. This CDR3 has 15 residues. CDR3 DNA: TGTGCCAGCAGCTTAGAGGGGGGGAGCAATCAGCCCCAGCATTTT. As protein: CASSLEGGSNQPQHF.

The chain employs TRBV24-1 and TRBJ1-2; D gene unclear. Germline CDR1 KGHDR, CDR2 SFDVKD. Between the trimmed V and J ends, which lost 4 bases and 4 bases, there was a span of 12 bases. The CDR3 has 14 residues. CDR3 nucleotide sequence: TGTGCCACCAGTGACCGAAATTTTATCTATGGCTACACCTTC. Its protein is CATSDRNFIYGYTF.

V gene TRBV7-6 combines with J gene TRBJ1-1; TRBD1 might be the D (5 bases). V dropped 5 bases and J dropped 1 base, with 11 bases sitting between them. The CDR3 loop spans 14 amino acids. CDR1 SGHVS and CDR2 FNYEAQ come from the germline V gene. CDR3 sequence (DNA): TGTGCCAGCAGCCAAGACAGCCAGAACACTGAAGCTTTCTTT. The encoded protein is CASSQDSQNTEAFF.

The rearrangement uses TRBV11-3 and TRBJ2-5; 7 nucleotides agree with TRBD1. Trimming took 4 bases from V and 1 from J; bases not matched to a gene: 3. Germline loops: CDR1 SGHNT, CDR2 YENEEA. The CDR3 runs to 14 residues. CDR3 sequence reads: CASSSGTAQETQYF. The CDR3 bases are TGTGCCAGCAGCTCCGGGACAGCCCAAGAGACCCAGTACTTC.

The J gene is TRBJ1-1, the V gene TRBV7-9; 9 nucleotides line up with TRBD1. Germline CDR1 reads SEHNR; CDR2 reads FQNEAQ (reference sequence). The CDR3 consists of 14 residues. V trimming: 1 base; J trimming: 9 bases; junction bases outside the gene matches: 6. The DNA of the CDR3 is TGTGCCAGCAGCTTAGGCGAGACAGGGGGGAAAGCTTTCTTT. Translated, it gives CASSLGETGGKAFF.

The chain recombines TRBV7-2 with TRBJ1-5; D ambiguous. Between the trimmed V and J ends, which lost 2 bases and 3 bases, there was a span of 11 bases. Germline V gene lookup returns CDR1 SGHTA and CDR2 FQGNSA. The CDR3 loop spans 15 amino acids. CDR3 residues: CASSLMGTDNQPQHF. The CDR3 DNA sequence: TGTGCCAGCAGCTTAATGGGAACGGACAATCAGCCCCAGCATTTT.

The genes are TRBV2 and TRBJ1-5; D is ambiguous. The V gene's germline CDR1 is SNHLY and CDR2 FYNNEI. Between the trimmed V and J ends, which lost 4 bases and 0 bases, there was a span of 4 bases. The length of the CDR3 is 13 residues. CDR3 amino acids: CASSVPSNQPQHF. The CDR3 nucleotides are TGTGCCAGCAGTGTACCTAGCAATCAGCCCCAGCATTTT.

This clone was detected once. V and J are TRBV9 and TRBJ2-3, with TRBD2 matching over 14 bases. J was trimmed by 5 bases and V by 4 bases; bases with no gene match: 12. The CDR3 runs 18 residues. Germline CDR1 reads SGDLS; CDR2 reads YYNGEE. CDR3 region: CASSPGLAGGDPQDTQYF. In nucleotides, the CDR3 is TGTGCCAGCAGCCCCGGACTAGCGGGGGGCGATCCCCAAGATACGCAGTATTTT.